The sequence of this T cell receptor beta chain was determined in a study of a mutant IDH1 vaccine in newly diagnosed glioma. About the research overall: Initiation of the vaccine course occurred 4-6 weeks after radiotherapy alone, or alongside temozolomide cycles.

General observations from the study: Evidence of vaccine-induced immune responses was documented in 85% to 95% of patients.

Deletions cut 3 bases from V and 5 bases from J, with 16 bases between. The CDR3 is made up of 15 amino acids. The V gene's germline CDR1 is SGHDN and CDR2 FVKESK. This clone was seen once. Its target is not known. TCRdb's table, derived via immunoSEQ multiplex PCR, lists solely in-frame clones and lacks some. The profile shows 60,000 or so clones, roughly 81% of them singletons. As to time point: week 23, last vaccination. All doses held 300 ug of mutant IDH1 20-mer peptide, with topical imiquimod. This clonotype was sampled from a man younger than 45 with glioma. The gene calls are TRBV14 and TRBJ1-1; D is possibly TRBD1 (5 bases). This material consisted of PBMCs, taken from a glioma patient whose treatment included an IDH1 peptide vaccine. For the CDR3, the DNA is TGTGCCAGCAGCCAGTCGACAGCGCCCGGGACTGAAGCTTTCTTT. Translated: CASSQSTAPGTEAFF.